At least ten counts were recorded for the clone carrying this TCR beta chain. Its cognate antigen is unknown. The data originate from a study of T cell repertoires in cytomegalovirus infection. Turning to the study itself: CMV epitopes that were recently identified and HLA-C-restricted were used alongside well-studied HLA-B-restricted ones. From public TCR beta signatures came an indication of both CMV infection and matching HLA type.

TCRdb re-called the reads with MiXCR, one entry per CDR3 protein. Here the sample spans fewer than 1,000,000 distinct CDR3 sequences, about a third being singletons. The source of this sequence is a human donor in good health (CMV status not recorded). Some clones in this sample may be carry-over from other donors' samples. Material: cultured CD8+ T cells from PBMCs, obtained from culture after CMV antigen stimulation.

The CDR3 nucleotides read TGTGCCAGCAGCTCATTAGACAGCTCCTACGAGCAGTACTTC. This encodes CASSSLDSSYEQYF. The chain combines TRBV7-2 with TRBJ2-7, with TRBD1 as a possible D gene (5 bases). In germline, CDR1 is SGHTA, CDR2 FQGNSA. V was shortened by 4 bases and J by 0 bases, with 10 bases between the two germline ends. This CDR3 is 14 amino acids long.